This T cell receptor beta chain is from a study of identical twins. General study results and limits: Models underpredicted monozygotic twin sharing of out-of-frame TCR alpha.

In its sample, this clonotype was seen a few times. Antigen: not known. The CDR3 consists of 15 residues. Germline V CDR1 and CDR2: SGHTA, FQGNSA. After removal of 2 bases from V and 2 bases from J, the junction contained 3 bases not matched to a gene. Template switching added a universal primer binding site, and final cDNA carried unique molecular identifiers. TCRdb analysed the 5' RACE reads with MiXCR anew, one entry per CDR3 protein. Here the sample spans about 470,000 distinct CDR3 sequences, around 24% being singletons. The same data also went into a second study, on T cells expressing NK-cell markers. From that second work: For several experiments, T cell sorting was restricted to the alpha-beta TCR population by means of an anti-gamma-delta TCR antibody. About six donors showed dominant NKG2C+ clonotypes comprising about 1.0-7.5% of their CD8+ T cells.

The sample comprised CD4+ T cells sorted from blood. This TCR was sampled from a young woman in good health. The chain couples TRBV7-2 to TRBJ2-7, with 10 bases that match TRBD2. The CDR3: CASSLLSGRAYEQYF. In nucleotides, the CDR3 is TGTGCCAGCAGCTTATTAAGCGGGAGGGCCTACGAGCAGTACTTC.